These 26 T cell receptor beta chains share one sample of origin, sequenced in a study of OX40 agonist ivuxolimab in advanced cancers. Library construction relied on the immunoSEQ multiplex PCR assay. As stored in TCRdb, this immuneACCESS dataset retains in-frame rearrangements with V and J assigned. A fraction of the clones does not appear; measured against another copy, unresolved V genes explain less than half of the discrepancy, and the remainder lacks a known reason. The sample profile shows around 58,000 clones; almost 95% of them were found once. The ten largest clones represent approximately 18% of the sample. The sequencing here drew on CD4+ or CD8+ T cells sorted from blood, taken in a trial of the OX40 agonist ivuxolimab. Receptors originate from an adult with an advanced solid tumor such as melanoma, head and neck, liver or kidney cancer.

The chain has TRBV7-9 and TRBJ2-1; TRBD1 aligns across 7 bases. V shed 3 bases, J shed 15 bases, and the junction held 8 bases outside the gene matches. CDR1 SEHNR and CDR2 FQNEAQ come from the germline V gene (reference sequence). This CDR3 comprises 12 residues. In DNA form, the CDR3 reads TGTGCCAGCAGCTTCTCAGGACAGGCCGGGTTCTTC. It translates to CASSFSGQAGFF.

The genes are TRBV19 and TRBJ2-7; a possible D gene is TRBD2 (5 bases). Trimming took off 1 base at V and 6 bases at J, with 7 bases between the two ends. The V gene's germline CDR1 is LNHDA and CDR2 SQIVND (reference sequence). The CDR3 is made up of 12 amino acids. The CDR3 DNA follows: TGTGCCAGTAGTATAGCGGGAACCGAGCAGTACTTC. Translation: CASSIAGTEQYF.

The rearrangement links TRBV5-6 to TRBJ2-5; TRBD2 agrees at 13 bases. The germline gives CDR1 SGHDT, CDR2 YYEEEE. The CDR3 runs to 16 residues. With V trimmed by 3 bases and J by 2 bases, 4 bases remained unmatched. The CDR3 DNA sequence: TGTGCCAGCAGCTGGGGGACTAGCGGGGTTCAAGAGACCCAGTACTTC. Its protein product is CASSWGTSGVQETQYF.

This sequence joins TRBV7-9 and TRBJ2-7; 7 nucleotides agree with TRBD2. J gave up 3 bases and V 7 bases, and 9 bases lay outside the gene matches. Looked up from germline, CDR1 is SEHNR and CDR2 is FQNEAQ (reference sequence). The CDR3 contains 14 residues. For the CDR3, the DNA is TGTGCCAGCACCCAGTCGGGGACTAACTACGAGCAGTACTTC. Protein product: CASTQSGTNYEQYF. The whole variable domain, filled in from reference TRBV7-9 and TRBJ2-7, reads DTGVSQNPRHKITKRGQNVTFRCDPISEHNRLYWYRQTLGQGPEFLTYFQNEAQLEKSRLLSDRFSAERPKGSFSTLEIQRTEQGDSAMYLCASTQSGTNYEQYFGPGTRLTVT.

This sequence joins TRBV7-9 and TRBJ2-1, with 10 positions matching TRBD2. V shed 4 bases, J shed 0 bases, and the junction held 12 bases outside the gene matches. Germline assignment: CDR1 SEHNR and CDR2 FQNEAQ (reference sequence). This CDR3 contains 19 residues. The CDR3 loop is CASSSEGGPSGSSYNEQFF. CDR3 nucleotide sequence: TGTGCCAGCAGCTCCGAAGGGGGGCCTAGCGGGAGCTCCTACAATGAGCAGTTCTTC.

The chain is built from TRBV7-9 and TRBJ2-7; D is possibly TRBD1 or TRBD2 (5 bases each). Looked up from germline, CDR1 is SEHNR and CDR2 is FQNEAQ (reference sequence). Trimming stripped 0 bases from V and 2 bases from J, with 5 bases between. This CDR3 has 13 residues. The CDR3 sequence: CASSLAGAYEQYF. The CDR3 nucleotides are TGTGCCAGCAGCTTAGCGGGGGCCTACGAGCAGTACTTC.

The chain has TRBV7-9 and TRBJ2-7; D is perhaps TRBD1 (7 bases). Deletions cut 5 bases from V and 0 bases from J, with 20 bases between. The CDR3 is made up of 17 amino acids. Germline V CDR1 and CDR2: SEHNR, FQNEAQ (reference sequence). CDR3 residues: CASSPPLGGTDSYEQYF. CDR3 bases: TGTGCCAGCAGCCCCCCCCTTGGGGGGACAGACTCCTACGAGCAGTACTTC. Variable domain in full (rest from reference TRBV7-9 and TRBJ2-7): DTGVSQNPRHKITKRGQNVTFRCDPISEHNRLYWYRQTLGQGPEFLTYFQNEAQLEKSRLLSDRFSAERPKGSFSTLEIQRTEQGDSAMYLCASSPPLGGTDSYEQYFGPGTRLTVT.

This rearrangement joins TRBV7-3 to TRBJ2-1; a possible D gene is TRBD1 (6 bases). V shed 2 bases and J shed 3 bases, with 8 bases lying between them. The CDR3 consists of 14 residues. CDR1 is SGHTA and CDR2 is FQGTGA in the germline V gene. This CDR3 reads CASSLEQGYNEQFF. The CDR3 bases are TGTGCCAGCAGCTTAGAACAGGGCTACAATGAGCAGTTCTTC.

This rearrangement joins TRBV9 to TRBJ2-7; no clear D gene. The CDR3 is 13 amino acids. V was shortened by 4 bases and J by 5 bases, with 13 bases between the two germline ends. Per germline, CDR1 SGDLS and CDR2 YYNGEE. CDR3 region: CASSPQGPHEQYF. The CDR3 DNA follows: TGTGCCAGCAGCCCCCAAGGGCCCCACGAGCAGTACTTC.

The count of this clone is one. The chain links TRBV7-9 to TRBJ2-1; TRBD2 agrees at 9 bases. With V trimmed by 1 base and J by 3 bases, 7 bases remained unmatched. CDR1 is SEHNR and CDR2 is FQNEAQ in the germline V gene (reference sequence). This CDR3 comprises 17 residues. The CDR3 reads CASSLGGSGGYYNEQFF. CDR3 nucleotides: TGTGCCAGCAGCTTAGGGGGTAGCGGGGGCTACTACAATGAGCAGTTCTTC.

The chain couples TRBV27 to TRBJ2-1; D perhaps matches TRBD1 (5 bases). The CDR3 length is 15 residues. CDR1 is MNHEY and CDR2 is SMNVEV in the germline V gene (reference sequence). With 2 bases removed from V and 7 bases from J, the gap between germline ends came to 15 bases. The CDR3 loop is CASSLMSGSSNEQFF. The DNA for the CDR3 is TGTGCCAGCAGTTTAATGTCAGGGTCTTCGAATGAGCAGTTCTTC.

The chain couples TRBV6-6 to TRBJ2-3, with 7 bases lining up with TRBD2. The J segment lost 6 bases and the V segment lost 4 bases, leaving 13 bases of the junction unmatched. Germline loops: CDR1 MNHNY, CDR2 SVGAGI (reference sequence). This CDR3 is 16 amino acids long. The CDR3 DNA sequence: TGTGCCAGCAGTTGGCGGGAGAGCCTGAGGTTGGATACGCAGTATTTT. It is translated as CASSWRESLRLDTQYF.

The V and J genes are TRBV11-2 and TRBJ1-4, with D perhaps matching TRBD1 (5 bases). The CDR3 runs to 16 residues. CDR1 is SGHAT, CDR2 FQNNGV, per germline. V was cut by 0 bases and J by 5 bases, with 13 bases left in between. The CDR3 DNA sequence: TGTGCCAGCAGCTTAGAGGCGGAGGGGCTAAATGAAAAACTGTTTTTT. It yields the protein CASSLEAEGLNEKLFF.

The chain uses TRBV7-9 and TRBJ2-3; TRBD2 might be the D (6 bases). CDR1 is SEHNR and CDR2 is FQNEAQ in the germline V gene (reference sequence). V lost 4 bases to trimming and J lost 2 bases, with 10 bases between them. This CDR3 has 14 residues. CDR3 nucleotide sequence: TGTGCCAGCAGCTCCGCGGACTACACAGATACGCAGTATTTT. Translating it yields CASSSADYTDTQYF.

The chain is built from TRBV5-6 and TRBJ2-7; possibly TRBD1 or TRBD2 for D (5 bases each). Trimming removed 0 bases at V and 7 bases at J, with 5 bases between. This CDR3 contains 11 residues. The germline V gene encodes CDR1 SGHDT and CDR2 YYEEEE. CDR3 bases: TGTGCCAGCAGCTTGGGGGGGGAGCAGTACTTC. Its protein is CASSLGGEQYF.

This clone has only one observation. This sequence joins TRBV5-1 and TRBJ2-7; D gene unclear. V lost 3 bases and J 6 bases, leaving 10 bases between the germline ends. This CDR3 contains 12 residues. Germline lookup yields CDR1 SGHRS and CDR2 YFSETQ. This CDR3 reads CASSWVAVEQYF. The CDR3 nucleotides read TGCGCCAGCAGCTGGGTCGCGGTCGAGCAGTACTTC.

This rearrangement joins TRBV7-9 to TRBJ2-7; D gene ambiguous. Germline CDR1 and CDR2: SEHNR and FQNEAQ (reference sequence). V lost 5 bases, J lost 4 bases, and 9 bases lay in between. This CDR3 comprises 12 residues. CDR3: CASSPRTYEQYF. Here the CDR3 DNA reads TGTGCCAGCAGCCCCCGCACATACGAGCAGTACTTC.

The chain couples TRBV2 to TRBJ2-1; the match to TRBD1 covers 8 bases. The CDR3 consists of 17 residues. Per germline, CDR1 SNHLY and CDR2 FYNNEI. Germline trimming cut 7 bases from V and 1 base from J; bases unmatched to any gene: 12. The CDR3 nucleotides are TGTGCCAGCAACGGAGGGACAGGTCAGTCGTCCTACAATGAGCAGTTCTTC. Its protein is CASNGGTGQSSYNEQFF.

CDR3 in DNA: TGTGCCAGCAGCCCCCGGGGAGGGCTTACCGGGGAGCTGTTTTTT. This encodes CASSPRGGLTGELFF. The rearrangement uses TRBV14 and TRBJ2-2; 7 bases map to TRBD2. Germline lookup yields CDR1 SGHDN and CDR2 FVKESK. J was trimmed by 5 bases and V by 4 bases; bases with no gene match: 7. This CDR3 contains 15 residues.

The V call is TRBV27, the J call TRBJ2-7; 7 nucleotides align to TRBD1. Germline CDR1 reads MNHEY; CDR2 reads SMNVEV (reference sequence). Germline trimming cut 3 bases from V and 0 bases from J; bases unmatched to any gene: 2. The CDR3 loop spans 14 amino acids. CDR3 region: CASSFGTDSYEQYF. CDR3 in DNA: TGTGCCAGCAGTTTCGGGACAGACTCCTACGAGCAGTACTTC.

The V and J genes are TRBV6-5 and TRBJ1-1; D possibly corresponds to TRBD1 (6 bases). V gave up 2 bases and J gave up 4 bases, with 14 bases separating them. The CDR3 is made up of 15 amino acids. Germline V gene data show CDR1 as MNHEY and CDR2 as SVGAGI. CDR3 DNA sequence: TGTGCCAGCAGTTACAGTGGGGGGCAGAGCACTGAAGCTTTCTTT. Protein: CASSYSGGQSTEAFF.

The genes are TRBV27 and TRBJ2-4; TRBD1 aligns across 8 bases. CDR3 length equals 13 residues. Germline CDR1 MNHEY, CDR2 SMNVEV (reference sequence). V lost 1 base to trimming and J lost 13 bases; unmatched junction nucleotides: 6. This CDR3 reads CASSLYVRDRQYF. The CDR3 bases are TGTGCCAGCAGTTTATATGTCAGGGACAGGCAGTACTTC.

This sequence joins TRBV10-3 and TRBJ2-7, with D possibly being TRBD1 (7 bases). The length of the CDR3 is 20 residues. The germline V and J ends were trimmed by 4 bases and 1 base, with 29 bases remaining between them. The germline CDR1 and CDR2 sequences are ENHRY and SYGVKD. Here the CDR3 reads CAISGPGDGGGASTSYEQYF. The CDR3 bases are TGTGCCATCAGTGGCCCGGGGGATGGAGGGGGCGCATCGACGTCCTACGAGCAGTACTTC.

The J gene is TRBJ2-3, the V gene TRBV7-8; D uncertain. CDR3 size: 17 residues. The germline V and J ends were trimmed by 2 bases and 0 bases, with 15 bases remaining between them. Germline values: CDR1 SGHVS, CDR2 FQNEAQ. CDR3 nucleotides: TGTGCCAGCAGCTTACCCCCCGTCTCCCAAAGCACAGATACGCAGTATTTT. Protein: CASSLPPVSQSTDTQYF. Based on the CDR3 plus reference TRBV7-8 and TRBJ2-3, the full variable domain is GAGVSQSPRYKVAKRGQDVALRCDPISGHVSLFWYQQALGQGPEFLTYFQNEAQLDKSGLPSDRFFAERPEGSVSTLKIQRTQQEDSAVYLCASSLPPVSQSTDTQYFGPGTRLTVL.

The chain combines TRBV19 with TRBJ2-2; D remains ambiguous. The V gene's germline CDR1 is LNHDA and CDR2 SQIVND (reference sequence). This CDR3 has 15 amino acids. The V end lost 4 bases, the J end lost 6 bases, and 15 bases lay between the germline ends. The CDR3 DNA is TGTGCCAGTAGTAGACAAGCACGGTCCTCCGGGGAGCTGTTTTTT. This translates into CASSRQARSSGELFF.

The table lists this clone with a few counts. This rearrangement joins TRBV2 to TRBJ2-7, with D perhaps TRBD1 or TRBD2 (5 bases each). The V end lost 6 bases, the J end lost 5 bases, and 17 bases lay between the germline ends. This CDR3 is built from 14 residues. Germline assignment: CDR1 SNHLY and CDR2 FYNNEI. The CDR3 bases are TGTGCCAGCAGGGCCACACGTGGGGGTGACGAGCAGTACTTC. Protein: CASRATRGGDEQYF.